This passage covers 5 T cell receptor beta chains from one sample sequenced in a study of T-cell reconstitution after alpha-beta-depleted transplantation in children. Using unique molecular identifiers, the investigators prepared the TCRbeta library. From the PCR reads, TCRdb called clonotypes with MiXCR, one entry per CDR3 protein. Of about 90,000 distinct CDR3 sequences listed, roughly 15% are singletons. Sequences were derived from PBMCs, mostly from graft donor cells, sampled 180 days after TCRalphabeta/CD19-depleted stem cell transplant. All receptors come from a male patient between 2 and 15 years old who had a stem cell transplant for acute lymphoblastic leukemia, so the T cells may come from the graft donor.

This clonotype was observed many times. This chain uses TRBV20-1 with TRBJ2-3; 8 nucleotides align to TRBD2. Trimming took 1 base from V and 2 from J; bases not matched to a gene: 11. The germline CDR1 and CDR2 sequences are DFQATT and SNEGSKA (reference sequence). This CDR3 spans 17 amino acids. For the CDR3, the DNA is TGCAGTGCTAGAGGGGGGTCGGGGGGGCTAGACACAGATACGCAGTATTTT. Protein sequence: CSARGGSGGLDTDTQYF.

The chain has TRBV5-1 and TRBJ1-1, with D perhaps TRBD1 (5 bases). The CDR3 is 15 residues long. Germline CDR1 and CDR2: SGHRS and YFSETQ. The V end lost 1 base, the J end lost 0 bases, and 10 bases lay between the germline ends. The CDR3 spells CASSLFPGMNTEAFF. CDR3 in DNA: TGCGCCAGCAGCTTGTTCCCAGGGATGAACACTGAAGCTTTCTTT.

This clonotype was seen only a few times. The chain is built from TRBV28 and TRBJ2-7, with a weak D call TRBD2 (6 bases). CDR3 length: 15 amino acids. V dropped 1 base and J dropped 0 bases, with 10 bases sitting between them. CDR1 and CDR2 from the germline V gene are MDHEN and SYDVKM. CDR3 protein: CASSLFPGSSYEQYF. The CDR3 DNA reads TGTGCCAGCAGTTTATTTCCCGGGAGCTCCTACGAGCAGTACTTC.

This clonotype was seen a handful of times. The chain links TRBV6-5 to TRBJ1-5; maybe TRBD1 (6 bases). The ends were cut back, 4 bases at V and 0 bases at J, with 10 bases in the middle. The CDR3 length is 15 residues. Germline loops: CDR1 MNHEY, CDR2 SVGAGI. The CDR3 here is CASSFRTDSNQPQHF. Here the CDR3 DNA reads TGTGCCAGCAGTTTCCGGACAGATAGCAATCAGCCCCAGCATTTT.

The chain combines TRBV11-2 with TRBJ1-1; TRBD1 is a possible D gene (5 bases). The CDR3 consists of 14 residues. Trimming shortened V by 3 bases and J by 4 bases, and 12 bases separated the two germline ends. The germline gives CDR1 SGHAT, CDR2 FQNNGV. The CDR3 DNA follows: TGTGCCAGCAGCTTTGGCGGGGCGCTCACTGAAGCTTTCTTT. Amino acids: CASSFGGALTEAFF.